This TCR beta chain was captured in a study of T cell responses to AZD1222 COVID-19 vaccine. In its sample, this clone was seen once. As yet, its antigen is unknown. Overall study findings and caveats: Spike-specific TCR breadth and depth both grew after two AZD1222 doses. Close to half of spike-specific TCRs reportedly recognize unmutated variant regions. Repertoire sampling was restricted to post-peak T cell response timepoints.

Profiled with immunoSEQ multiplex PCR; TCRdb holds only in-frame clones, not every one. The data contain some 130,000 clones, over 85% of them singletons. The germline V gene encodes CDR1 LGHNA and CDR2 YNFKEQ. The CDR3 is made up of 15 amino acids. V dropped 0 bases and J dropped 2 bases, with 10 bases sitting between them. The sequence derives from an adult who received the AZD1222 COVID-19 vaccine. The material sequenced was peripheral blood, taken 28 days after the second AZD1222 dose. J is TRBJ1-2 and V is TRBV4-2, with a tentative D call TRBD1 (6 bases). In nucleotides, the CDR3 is TGTGCCAGCAGCCAAGAAGGGGGAAGGAACTATGGCTACACCTTC. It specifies CASSQEGGRNYGYTF.